The rows below give T cell receptor beta chains drawn from one sample of a study of T cells in Graves' hyperthyroidism and ophthalmopathy. One entry per CDR3 protein results from TCRdb running MiXCR on the multiplex PCR reads. The sample includes about 400,000 distinct CDR3 sequences, 13% to 15% of them seen just once. The sequenced sample was blood. The receptors here all came from an older woman with Graves' ophthalmopathy. Both conserved end residues are part of each CDR3. Each record gives: J gene, D gene, clone size, V gene, CDR3 DNA, CDR3 protein. The D gene is left open where the match is weak. Only part of the rows carry a size: once, few, many, or a class if the clone is expanded.

TRBJ2-1	NA	many	TRBV12-5	TGTGCTAGTGGCCCGGTTGGCGCGGACAATGAGCAGTTCTTC	CASGPVGADNEQFF
TRBJ2-7	TRBD2	NA	TRBV6-1	TGTGCCAGCGGTGACAGCCCGGGACTAGCGGGCTCCTACGAGCAGTACTTC	CASGDSPGLAGSYEQYF
TRBJ2-1	NA	many	TRBV2	TGTGCCAGCAGTGAACCTAACAATGAGCAGTTCTTC	CASSEPNNEQFF
TRBJ2-1	TRBD2	NA	TRBV5-8	TGTGCCAGCAGCTTTCTCGAGCGGGAGGGTGGAGTGCAGTTCTTC	CASSFLEREGGVQFF
TRBJ2-3	NA	few	TRBV24-1	TGTGCCACCAGTGAAGTAACAGCCGGCACAGATACGCAGTATTTT	CATSEVTAGTDTQYF
TRBJ2-7	TRBD2	few	TRBV29-1	TGCAGCGTCCTCCTCGATGCGGGAGAGAACGAGCAGTACTTC	CSVLLDAGENEQYF
TRBJ2-3	NA	many	TRBV2	TGTGCCAGCAGTGATTTGGTGGGACACCTCACAGATACGCAGTATTTT	CASSDLVGHLTDTQYF
TRBJ2-3	NA	few	TRBV28	TGTGCCAGCAGTTTAAACCCATCTAGCACAGATACGCAGTATTTT	CASSLNPSSTDTQYF
TRBJ2-7	NA	many	TRBV27	TGTGCCAGCAGTATAAGACAGAGCTCCTACGAGCAGTACTTC	CASSIRQSSYEQYF
TRBJ2-7	TRBD2	NA	TRBV7-3	TGTGCCAGCAGCTTAAGCCGGGAGGGATACTACGAGCAGTACTTC	CASSLSREGYYEQYF
TRBJ2-1	TRBD2	many	TRBV5-1	TGCGCCAGCAGCTTGGCCCCAGCGGGAGGGCCCAACAATGAGCAGTTCTTC	CASSLAPAGGPNNEQFF
TRBJ2-7	TRBD1	many	TRBV6-1	TGTGCCAGCAGTGAATCGGACAGGACAAACTACGAGCAGTACTTC	CASSESDRTNYEQYF
TRBJ2-1	NA	few	TRBV10-1	TGCGCCAGCAACGCGGGAACAGGGGGGGAAGGCTACAATGAGCAGTTCTTC	CASNAGTGGEGYNEQFF
TRBJ2-7	NA	many	TRBV7-2	TGTGCCAGCAGCTCCCAACTCCAGGAGCAGTACTTC	CASSSQLQEQYF
TRBJ2-3	NA	few	TRBV12-3/TRBV12-4	TGTGCCAGCAGTTTAACCGACTGGGGTACGCAGTATTTT	CASSLTDWGTQYF
TRBJ2-2	TRBD2	few	TRBV5-1	TGCGCCAGCAGCCCCGGGGGACTAGCCGTGTTCACCGGGGAGCTGTCTTTT	CASSPGGLAVFTGELSF
TRBJ2-7	TRBD1	many	TRBV28	TGTGCCAGCAGAATTAGGGGACAGGGGGTCTACGAGCAGTACTTC	CASRIRGQGVYEQYF
TRBJ2-5	TRBD1	many	TRBV7-9	TGTGCCAGCAGGAGGGACAGAAAAGAGACCCAGTACTTC	CASRRDRKETQYF